Reported below is one T cell receptor (beta chain). The CDR3 sequence is 17 residues long. The V gene lost 5 bases and the J gene lost 2 bases, with 19 bases spanning the gap. Looked up from germline, CDR1 is MNHNY and CDR2 is SVGAGI (reference sequence). Authors' methods: Amplification of reference gene primers was used by the study to estimate nucleated cell counts. Data came from immunoSEQ multiplex PCR; TCRdb stores just in-frame clones and leaves some out. The V and J calls and clone size were taken over from that table, and D and trimming were inferred from the DNA. The sample includes some 200,000 clones, around 90% of them seen just once. The data derive from a study of blood T cell repertoires in COVID-19.

This TCR derives from a woman aged 18-35 years who had recovered from COVID-19. This sequence joins TRBV6-6 and TRBJ2-1; D possibly corresponds to TRBD2 (6 bases). Source material: peripheral blood. This chain's CDR3 is CASSHATGTRPYNEQFF. The CDR3 DNA follows: TGTGCCAGCAGTCACGCTACCGGGACTCGGCCCTACAATGAGCAGTTCTTC.